This T cell receptor beta chain appears in the sequencing data of a study of shared clonotypes between healthy human individuals. Regarding the study as a whole: The represented genetic and exposure-history diversity was limited by the small number of donors.

Concerning this clone itself: The antigen is not known.

TCRdb's copy holds only in-frame clones and misses some; the assay was immunoSEQ multiplex PCR. The table has fewer than 1 million clones, roughly 96% seen once. The naive CD8 population came from CD45RO-negative cells selected for CCR7, without terminally differentiated effector memory CD45RA+ cells. This clonotype originated in a man aged 25 to 40 in good health. Sequencing was performed on naive CD8+ T cells sorted from blood.

The CDR3 loop is CASSLEGGGYTEAFF. CDR3 in DNA: TGTGCCAGCAGCTTGGAGGGGGGTGGGTACACTGAAGCTTTCTTT. The chain carries TRBV11-2 and TRBJ1-1; TRBD1 might be the D (6 bases). The CDR3 sequence is 15 residues long. Germline V gives CDR1 SGHAT, CDR2 FQNNGV. The V end lost 3 bases, the J end lost 3 bases, and 14 bases lay between the germline ends.